This TCR beta chain was observed in a study of regulatory T cells in long-lasting Graves disease. CDR3 size: 11 residues. CDR1 is SQVTM, CDR2 ANQGSEA, per germline. With 8 bases clipped from V and 4 bases from J, the junction kept 2 bases outside the gene matches. This clonotype was recorded many times. The time point denotes: newly diagnosed GD, antithyroid drugs for less than 3 months. The TCR library used RNA extracted from PBMCs. CDR3 regions were amplified by Arm-PCR using iRepertoire HTBI primers to build TCR beta libraries. TCRdb re-derived calls from the multiplex PCR reads in MiXCR, one entry per CDR3 protein. The sample records hundreds of thousands of distinct CDR3 sequences, 15% being singletons. These data were also filed under a second study, of T cells in Graves' hyperthyroidism and ophthalmopathy.

The origin of this receptor is a woman between 35 and 50 years old with Graves disease. The chain uses TRBV29-1 and TRBJ2-1; 7 bases agree with TRBD1. Source: peripheral blood mononuclear cells (PBMCs), taken at new diagnosis, from a patient treated with antithyroid drugs. The CDR3 is CSHRGYNEQFF. The CDR3 region has the DNA TGCAGCCACAGGGGATACAATGAGCAGTTCTTC.